Shown below are 32 T cell receptor beta chains from a single sample sequenced in a study of radiation and T cells in renal cell carcinoma. Treatment of the sample: 15 Gy SBRT to primary tumor, nephrectomy 4 weeks later. Data came from immunoSEQ multiplex PCR; TCRdb stores just in-frame clones and leaves some out. The repertoire has about 20,000 clones, roughly 62% of them found once; the top ten carry under 15%. This sample comprised tumor tissue, obtained from a patient whose treatment included radiotherapy and nephrectomy. These receptors came from a woman aged 70-85 years with renal cell carcinoma.

The chain has TRBV27 and TRBJ1-6; D perhaps matches TRBD1 (5 bases). V gave up 0 bases and J gave up 0 bases, with 9 bases separating them. The CDR3 is made up of 17 amino acids. The germline gives CDR1 MNHEY, CDR2 SMNVEV (reference sequence). The CDR3, as DNA: TGTGCCAGCAGTTTATCGATGAGGGGCTCCTATAATTCACCCCTCCACTTT. It codes for CASSLSMRGSYNSPLHF.

V and J are TRBV30 and TRBJ2-5; a possible D gene is TRBD1 (6 bases). CDR1 is GTSNPN and CDR2 is SVGIG in the germline V gene (reference sequence). Trimming took off 2 bases at V and 3 bases at J, with 13 bases between the two ends. This CDR3 is 14 amino acids long. This chain's CDR3 is CAWSTRAGEETQYF. The CDR3 coding sequence is TGTGCCTGGAGTACGCGGGCAGGGGAAGAGACCCAGTACTTC.

The chain carries TRBV27 and TRBJ1-2; unclear D gene. The CDR3 length is 13 residues. The V gene's germline CDR1 is MNHEY and CDR2 SMNVEV (reference sequence). V was clipped by 3 bases and J by 2 bases, with 7 bases between them. CDR3 nucleotide sequence: TGTGCCAGCAGTTTCGGGAAGAACTATGGCTACACCTTC. Its translation: CASSFGKNYGYTF.

This clone was counted a few times. The V gene is TRBV9, the J gene TRBJ2-2; D possibly corresponds to TRBD1 (6 bases). The CDR3 has 16 amino acids. Germline-derived CDR1 and CDR2 are SGDLS and YYNGEE. Trimming removed 0 bases from V and 0 bases from J, with 9 bases in between. CDR3 in DNA: TGTGCCAGCAGCGTAGAACAGGGCTCGAACACCGGGGAGCTGTTTTTT. Protein sequence: CASSVEQGSNTGELFF.

This sequence joins TRBV25-1 and TRBJ2-5, with D perhaps matching TRBD1 (5 bases). Germline lookup yields CDR1 MGHDK and CDR2 SYGVNS. The CDR3 totals 13 residues. The germline V and J ends were trimmed by 5 bases and 5 bases, with 12 bases remaining between them. The CDR3 protein is CASSKGNGETQYF. The CDR3 nucleotides are TGTGCCAGCAGTAAGGGGAACGGCGAGACCCAGTACTTC.

The chain combines TRBV19 with TRBJ2-1; 12 positions agree with TRBD2. This CDR3 is built from 17 residues. The germline V gene has CDR1 LNHDA and CDR2 SQIVND (reference sequence). Germline trimming cut 0 bases from V and 4 bases from J; bases unmatched to any gene: 4. The chain's CDR3 is CASSIDLAGGLYNEQFF. For the CDR3, the DNA is TGTGCCAGTAGTATAGACCTAGCGGGGGGGCTGTACAATGAGCAGTTCTTC. Supplemented by reference TRBV19 and TRBJ2-1, the full variable domain reads DGGITQSPKYLFRKEGQNVTLSCEQNLNHDAMYWYRQDPGQGLRLIYYSQIVNDFQKGDIAEGYSVSREKKESFPLTVTSAQKNPTAFYLCASSIDLAGGLYNEQFFGPGTRLTVL.

Within the sample, this clone is medium-sized. Additional DNA sequences in this sample encode the identical CDR3. The rearrangement joins TRBV7-2 to TRBJ1-1; D ambiguous. Germline-derived CDR1 and CDR2 are SGHTA and FQGNSA. The CDR3 extends over 13 amino acids. V was shortened by 5 bases and J by 3 bases, with 10 bases between the two germline ends. The CDR3 DNA is TGTGCCAGCAGCCCCGTTGGGGACACTGAAGCTTTCTTT. As protein: CASSPVGDTEAFF.

The V and J genes are TRBV5-8 and TRBJ2-6; no clear D. This CDR3 contains 16 residues. Germline-derived CDR1 and CDR2 are SGHTS and YDEGEE. V was cut by 3 bases and J by 0 bases, with 10 bases left in between. The CDR3 loop is CASSWTQLSGANVLTF. For the CDR3, the DNA is TGTGCCAGCAGCTGGACCCAGCTCTCTGGGGCCAACGTCCTGACTTTC.

This clone was counted a single time. The genes are TRBV30 and TRBJ1-1, with a possible D match to TRBD1 (5 bases). The CDR3 consists of 17 residues. The germline V gene encodes CDR1 GTSNPN and CDR2 SVGIG (reference sequence). Trimming stripped 1 base from V and 0 bases from J, with 18 bases between. The CDR3 bases are TGTGCCTGGAGTGCTGACAGTCTGAGTCGATTGAACACTGAAGCTTTCTTT. Amino acid sequence: CAWSADSLSRLNTEAFF.

This clone came up a few times. The rearrangement uses TRBV28 and TRBJ1-4; D is unresolved. This CDR3 is built from 12 residues. The germline V gene encodes CDR1 MDHEN and CDR2 SYDVKM. V was cut by 2 bases and J by 7 bases, with 5 bases left in between. CDR3 amino acids: CASSLRVEKLFF. As DNA, the CDR3 is TGTGCCAGCAGTTTAAGGGTTGAAAAACTGTTTTTT. The full variable domain, completed using reference TRBV28 and TRBJ1-4, is DVKVTQSSRYLVKRTGEKVFLECVQDMDHENMFWYRQDPGLGLRLIYFSYDVKMKEKGDIPEGYSVSREKKERFSLILESASTNQTSMYLCASSLRVEKLFFGSGTQLSVL.

V and J are TRBV11-2 and TRBJ2-2; perhaps D is TRBD1 or TRBD2 (5 bases each). The CDR3 has 19 residues. Germline-derived CDR1 and CDR2 are SGHAT and FQNNGV. Deletions cut 4 bases from V and 1 base from J, with 22 bases between. CDR3 DNA sequence: TGTGCCAGCAGCTCAGTGGCCGGTTCCGGGACGGGGAACACCGGGGAGCTGTTTTTT. It codes for CASSSVAGSGTGNTGELFF.

This clone was detected only a few times. The CDR3 coding sequence is TGTGCCAGCAGGGAGGGGGAGGGCTACACCTTC. This codes for CASREGEGYTF. The chain joins TRBV6-6 to TRBJ1-2, with a tentative D call TRBD1 (6 bases). The germline V gene has CDR1 MNHNY and CDR2 SVGAGI (reference sequence). The CDR3 covers 11 residues. V was cut by 6 bases and J by 8 bases, with 10 bases left in between.

This clone has only a few counts. The rearrangement links TRBV5-4 to TRBJ2-3; the D gene could be TRBD1 or TRBD2 (6 bases each). Trimming cost V 3 bases and J 4 bases, with 15 bases left between them. The CDR3 sequence is 15 residues long. The V gene's germline CDR1 is SGHNT and CDR2 YYREEE (reference sequence). The CDR3 DNA reads as TGTGCCAGCAGCTCCCCCGGGGGCAGCTCAGATACGCAGTATTTT. Translating it yields CASSSPGGSSDTQYF.

This chain joins TRBV5-6 and TRBJ1-1, with TRBD1 identical over 8 bases. There are 14 residues in the CDR3. Per the germline V gene, CDR1 is SGHDT and CDR2 is YYEEEE. After removal of 2 bases from V and 1 base from J, the junction contained 1 base not matched to a gene. The CDR3 sequence: CASSFGQGNTEAFF. The CDR3 nucleotides read TGTGCCAGCAGCTTCGGACAGGGGAACACTGAAGCTTTCTTT.

This clone was observed once. The chain is built from TRBV9 and TRBJ2-7, with D possibly called TRBD1 or TRBD2 (5 bases each). Germline CDR1 and CDR2: SGDLS and YYNGEE. CDR3 size: 14 residues. Deletions cut 4 bases from V and 6 bases from J, with 17 bases between. The CDR3 DNA reads TGTGCCAGCAGCAGAGGTTTAATCGGGGCCGAGCAGTACTTC. Residues: CASSRGLIGAEQYF.

This clone was counted only a few times. The chain joins TRBV7-6 to TRBJ2-1; 8 bases agree with TRBD1. V lost 3 bases, J lost 8 bases, and 9 bases stayed unmatched. CDR3 length: 15 residues. In germline, CDR1 is SGHVS, CDR2 FNYEAQ. CDR3 sequence (DNA): TGTGCCAGCAGCTTGGACAGGGTAGTGAGGGATGAGCAGTTCTTC. This gives the protein CASSLDRVVRDEQFF.

The gene calls are TRBV4-3 and TRBJ1-6, with 8 bases aligning to TRBD1. The V gene end was trimmed by 4 bases and the J gene end by 4 bases; junction bases not matched to a gene: 9. The CDR3 totals 17 residues. Germline V gene sequence: CDR1 LGHNA, CDR2 YSLEER. The CDR3, as DNA: TGCGCCAGCAGCCCCTCGACAGGGGAGCTTTATAATTCACCCCTCCACTTT. It translates to CASSPSTGELYNSPLHF.

This sequence joins TRBV5-4 and TRBJ2-7; a weak D match, TRBD1 (6 bases). This CDR3 has 16 amino acids. Germline CDR1 reads SGHNT; CDR2 reads YYREEE (reference sequence). V lost 4 bases, J lost 5 bases, and 22 bases lay in between. The CDR3 is CASSLQGTKLSHEQYF. DNA for the CDR3: TGTGCCAGCAGCCTCCAAGGGACAAAATTATCGCACGAGCAGTACTTC.

The rearrangement links TRBV9 to TRBJ2-7, with a tentative D call TRBD1 (5 bases). In germline, CDR1 is SGDLS, CDR2 YYNGEE. This CDR3 region has 11 residues. The V gene lost 4 bases and the J gene lost 9 bases, with 11 bases spanning the gap. CDR3 nucleotides: TGTGCCAGCAGCTCAACAGGCGTGCAGTACTTC. Translation gives CASSSTGVQYF.

The chain is built from TRBV27 and TRBJ1-2, with 7 nucleotides matching TRBD1. The CDR3 contains 16 residues. J gave up 7 bases and V 7 bases, and 18 bases lay outside the gene matches. Germline assignment: CDR1 MNHEY and CDR2 SMNVEV (reference sequence). CDR3 loop: CASTGDGEQGLRGYTF. CDR3 DNA sequence: TGTGCCAGCACCGGAGACGGGGAACAGGGGCTTCGTGGCTACACCTTC.

The rearrangement joins TRBV6-6 to TRBJ2-1, with TRBD2 identical over 7 bases. The CDR3 totals 15 residues. V lost 7 bases to trimming and J lost 3 bases; unmatched junction nucleotides: 9. Germline CDR1 is MNHNY and CDR2 is SVGAGI (reference sequence). CDR3 nucleotides: TGTGCCAGCACCACCGGACTAGGAGGCTACAATGAGCAGTTCTTC. This gives the protein CASTTGLGGYNEQFF.

J is TRBJ2-3 and V is TRBV28; possibly TRBD2 for D (6 bases). Trimming cost V 6 bases and J 6 bases, with 16 bases left between them. This CDR3 region has 14 residues. Looked up from germline, CDR1 is MDHEN and CDR2 is SYDVKM. DNA for the CDR3: TGTGCCAGCAGAGTGGGGGGTGTCAGGGATACGCAGTATTTT. This codes for CASRVGGVRDTQYF.

This clone was counted once. This sequence joins TRBV7-2 and TRBJ2-1, with 7 bases fitting TRBD2. CDR3 length equals 15 residues. V gave up 2 bases and J gave up 4 bases; unmatched junction bases: 5. Germline CDR1 SGHTA, CDR2 FQGNSA. CDR3 in DNA: TGTGCCAGCAGCTTAAACCGGGGGGATTACAATGAGCAGTTCTTC. It is translated as CASSLNRGDYNEQFF.

CDR3 bases: TGTGCCAGCAGCTTAGACGGGACAGGGGTAGATGAGCAGTTCTTC. Its protein product is CASSLDGTGVDEQFF. This chain uses TRBV7-9 with TRBJ2-1; 10 bases line up with TRBD1. Trimming cost V 1 base and J 8 bases; bases outside gene matches: 5. The CDR3 contains 15 residues. CDR1 is SEHNR, CDR2 FQNEAQ, per germline (reference sequence).

Concerning this clone: Additional DNA sequences in this sample encode the identical CDR3. V is TRBV29-1 and J is TRBJ1-1, with D maybe TRBD1 (6 bases). The V gene's germline CDR1 is SQVTM and CDR2 ANQGSEA. V lost 6 bases to trimming and J lost 1 base, with 12 bases between them. CDR3 size: 13 residues. CDR3 bases: TGCAGCGTCATGGACAGAAAGAACACTGAAGCTTTCTTT. Encoded protein: CSVMDRKNTEAFF.

The V gene is TRBV7-3, the J gene TRBJ1-1, with D hard to call. This CDR3 has 13 residues. V lost 5 bases to trimming and J lost 11 bases, with 18 bases between them. The germline gives CDR1 SGHTA, CDR2 FQGTGA. For the CDR3, the DNA is TGTGCCAGCAGCAACGGCCCTGCCCAAGAGGCTTTCTTT. Translation: CASSNGPAQEAFF.

This sequence joins TRBV7-3 and TRBJ2-2; possible D gene TRBD1, 5 bases. Germline V gives CDR1 SGHTA, CDR2 FQGTGA. Trimming removed 6 bases at V and 7 bases at J, with 18 bases between. This CDR3 spans 15 amino acids. The CDR3 region is CASSQLSKGRGELFF. The CDR3 DNA reads as TGTGCCAGCAGTCAACTCTCAAAGGGGCGCGGGGAGCTGTTTTTT.

The V call is TRBV28, the J call TRBJ2-1; perhaps TRBD2 as D (6 bases). The CDR3 contains 11 residues. V lost 6 bases and J lost 10, with 10 bases in between. Germline CDR1 and CDR2: MDHEN and SYDVKM. The DNA of the CDR3 is TGTGCCAGCAGGATAAGCGGGGAGCAGTTCTTC. Amino acid sequence: CASRISGEQFF.

This clone is deemed medium-sized (0.01 to 0.1%). The V gene is TRBV5-1, the J gene TRBJ1-5; D not resolved. CDR1 is SGHRS, CDR2 YFSETQ, per germline. The CDR3 extends over 10 amino acids. The ends were cut back, 6 bases at V and 6 bases at J, with 4 bases in the middle. CDR3 protein: CASTSQPQHF. The CDR3 bases are TGCGCCAGCACAAGTCAGCCCCAGCATTTT.

This clone was counted a few times. The chain joins TRBV6-5 to TRBJ1-3; D gene unclear. CDR1 and CDR2 from the germline V gene are MNHEY and SVGAGI. This CDR3 is built from 11 residues. The CDR3 sequence is CVSSSGNTIYF. The CDR3 DNA reads as TGTGTAAGCAGCTCTGGAAACACCATATATTTT.

This clone turned up a few times. The V gene is TRBV5-1, the J gene TRBJ2-7; no clear D. V was cut by 0 bases and J by 2 bases, with 9 bases left in between. This CDR3 is 14 amino acids long. Germline CDR1 and CDR2: SGHRS and YFSETQ. Here the CDR3 DNA reads TGCGCCAGCAGCTTGGTTCAGGAACCCTACGAGCAGTACTTC. Protein sequence: CASSLVQEPYEQYF.

The chain recombines TRBV7-9 with TRBJ1-1; no clear D. Germline assignment: CDR1 SEHNR and CDR2 FQNEAQ (reference sequence). This CDR3 spans 13 amino acids. V shed 5 bases and J shed 5 bases, with 12 bases lying between them. DNA of the CDR3: TGTGCCAGCAGCGCTCCGTGGGGAACTGAAGCTTTCTTT. Its translation: CASSAPWGTEAFF.